This T cell receptor beta chain was captured in a study of human versus mouse CDR3 diversity and MHC coevolution. Overall study context: immunoSEQ was reported to reach one in 200,000 T cells sensitivity.

Overall study findings and caveats: By iCHAO1, human TCR beta clonotypes numbered roughly 1.7 million, the most. The lowest clonal inequality scores came from most of the three human donors.

This table comes from immunoSEQ multiplex PCR, and its TCRdb copy is limited to in-frame clones, with some not included. Of tens of thousands of clones listed, around 94% are singletons. On this clone itself: Its antigen remains unidentified.

Trimming cost V 2 bases and J 5 bases; bases outside gene matches: 6. The length of the CDR3 is 15 residues. Germline V CDR1 and CDR2: MNHNY, SVGAGI (reference sequence). Sequencing was done on a sample of naive CD4+ T cells from blood. Subset described: CD45RO-negative CD62L-positive naive CD4 T cells. The chain has TRBV6-6 and TRBJ1-3; 7 bases line up with TRBD1. The receptor comes from a person in their sixties in good health. The CDR3 here is CASSYPTGPRNTIYF. DNA for the CDR3: TGTGCCAGCAGTTACCCGACAGGGCCCAGAAACACCATATATTTT.